The present entry profiles one T cell receptor (beta chain) with its context. Its antigen is still unknown. Base qualities are not at hand, and no much larger clone is one base apart. The sample originates from a study of post-analysis software for immune sequencing data (dated by TCRdb to between 2014 and 2017). With regard to the full study: Recorded disease courses included relapsing-remitting, secondary progressive and progressive-relapsing multiple sclerosis, with some patients lacking subtype annotation. The multiple sclerosis patient repertoires were compared with around ten previously published healthy control repertoires from donors aged about 6 to 26 years. A subset of samples was prepared in parallel using single-end sample barcoding, then pooled and co-amplified after Illumina adapter ligation.

The library relied on PCR. TCRdb shows the sequencer as Illumina HiSeq 2500. To reduce PCR and sequencing biases, unique molecular identifiers were incorporated into the TCR beta cDNA libraries. Roughly 0.5 million cDNA molecules were obtained per 1 to 10 million input T cells, so each molecule approximated one T cell. The patient libraries were prepared and sequenced using the same protocol as the earlier healthy control dataset. Within a given batch, samples were prepared together, multiplexed and sequenced on the same HiSeq lane. As for the original processing: Raw barcoded reads were processed with MIGEC, and single-read molecular identifier groups were discarded before consensus assembly and CDR3 extraction. Clonotype tables were post-analysed with VDJtools, and diversity was normalized by down-sampling all datasets to the smallest sample size. Repertoire overlap clustering matched CDR3 amino acid but not nucleotide sequences to correct batch-related cross-sample contamination. TCRdb cleaned the public reads at Q25 with fastp, built clones with MiXCR and kept in-frame beta chains. Merged by CDR3 protein, the rows form single entries marked with the most common genes and DNA. V and J calls and clone size were set by TCRdb, not the authors. The sample profile shows about 820,000 distinct CDR3 sequences; about 50% of them were found once. The ten largest account for approximately 4.4% of the sample.

Summary of the overall study and its limitations: Compared with controls, multiple sclerosis patients had significantly lower normalized Chao1 diversity, a finding suggesting substantial peripheral T-cell clonal expansion. Significantly higher frequencies in patients than in controls were found for about five TRBV segments, including TRBV5-6, TRBV5-1 and TRBV20-1. Strong co-clustering of samples prepared in the same batch was shown by direct clustering with F measure, prompting a batch-effect correction. The multiple sclerosis patient group was slightly younger than the control group.

Trimming costs V 4 bases and J 1 base, and their ends lie 15 bases apart. From the cysteine up to the phenylalanine, the CDR3 has a length of 15 residues. Only CDR3 DNA is held: 45 bases, read in frame from base 1. CDR1 and CDR2 are drawn from the germline V gene (reference sequence): SGHKS, YYEKEE. To demonstrate the VDJtools post-analysis software, TCR beta repertoires were profiled from the peripheral blood of roughly 14 young patients with multiple sclerosis. The multiple sclerosis patients were children and adolescents between about 6 and 16 years of age. This TCR was recovered from a girl between 10 and 17 years old with multiple sclerosis. The sequencing input was blood. The rearranged chain carries TRBV5-5 and TRBJ2-7, and perhaps TRBD1 as D gene, on 7 matching bases. The CDR3 reads CASSLEQGRSYEQYF. The DNA sequence is as follows: TGTGCCAGCAGCCTGGAACAGGGGAGGTCCTACGAGCAGTACTTC.